This T cell receptor (beta chain) was sequenced during a study of T cell changes during pregnancy in multiple sclerosis. The germline V gene encodes CDR1 SNHLY and CDR2 FYNNEI. V lost 6 bases, J lost 7 bases, and 9 bases stayed unmatched. The CDR3 has 14 residues. Measured with immunoSEQ multiplex PCR; TCRdb has only the in-frame clones, and not every one. The sample contains about 77,000 clones, about 93% of which appear only once. The chain is built from TRBV2 and TRBJ2-1; 7 bases align to TRBD2. This TCR was recovered from a female donor in good health, enrolled as a control in a pregnancy study. Specimen: peripheral blood, collected after pregnancy. This CDR3 reads CASRDAGARNEQFF. CDR3 nucleotide sequence: TGTGCCAGCAGAGACGCGGGAGCGCGAAATGAGCAGTTCTTC.